This T cell receptor (beta chain) appears in the sequencing data of a study of early stage breast cancer tumors. Whole-study context: Of fewer than 20 invasive breast tumors, about a dozen were hormone receptor-positive, HER2-negative.

The V and J ends lost 7 bases and 6 bases respectively, with 8 bases between them. The CDR3 spans 11 residues. The germline CDR1 and CDR2 sequences are MNHEY and SVGAGI. The study's findings and limits: Blood repertoires resembled normal breast more than tumor.

Notes on this clone: No antigen is known for it.

Sequencing used immunoSEQ multiplex PCR; TCRdb keeps in-frame clones, though not all of them. This sample carries about 58,000 clones, approximately 80% of them seen once, and the ten largest clones take 3.4%. The TCR originated in a person in their thirties with breast cancer. This chain links TRBV6-5 with TRBJ2-3; a possible D gene is TRBD2 (6 bases). The sample was blood. For the CDR3, the DNA is TGTGCCAGCAACCGGGGGGATACGCAGTATTTT. It translates to CASNRGDTQYF.